This is a list of T cell receptor beta chains from one sample in a study of blood T cell repertoires in COVID-19. Clones were read by immunoSEQ multiplex PCR, and TCRdb kept only the in-frame ones, dropping some. Found here are some 70,000 clones, approximately 83% of them singletons; the top ten hold 1.4%. The sample consisted of peripheral blood. The receptors come from a woman aged 55 to 70 with acute or convalescent COVID-19. Both conserved end residues are part of each CDR3. A D gene is named only where the DNA matches it firmly. Rows may omit the clone size; those that give it use once, few, many or a size class.

>-|-|TRBJ2-5|14|TRBV2
TGTGCCAGCAGTGTGCGTTTAGGCGGAGAGACCCAGTACTTC
CASSVRLGGETQYF
>-|-|TRBJ1-1|14|TRBV5-5
TGTGCCAGCAGCGCCGACAGCTCGAACACTGAAGCTTTCTTT
CASSADSSNTEAFF
>-|-|TRBJ1-3|19|TRBV18
TGTGCCCGCCACCTGAACCTAGGGAAAATACGACAGGATGGAAACACCATATATTTT
CARHLNLGKIRQDGNTIYF
>-|-|TRBJ1-6|14|TRBV30
TGTGCCTGGAGAAAGGGGAATCATAATTCACCCCTCCACTTT
CAWRKGNHNSPLHF
>-|-|TRBJ2-3|14|TRBV5-1
TGCGCCAGCAGCCCGGGGGCAGCGGGGGATACGCAGTATTTT
CASSPGAAGDTQYF
>once|TRBD2|TRBJ2-7|18|TRBV5-1
TGCGCCAGCAGCTTGGCCTGGATAGCGGGAGGGGACTCCTACGAGCAGTACTTC
CASSLAWIAGGDSYEQYF
>once|TRBD1|TRBJ1-1|15|TRBV3-1/TRBV3-2
TGTGCCAGCAGCCCATCCGGGACAGGGGGTATTGAAGCTTTCTTT
CASSPSGTGGIEAFF
>-|-|TRBJ1-2|17|TRBV6-2/TRBV6-3
TGTGCCAGCAGCCCTTCAACTACCCGTAAGGGGTTGTATGGCTACACCTTC
CASSPSTTRKGLYGYTF
>-|TRBD2|TRBJ2-7|15|TRBV7-2
TGTGCCAGCAGCTGGAGGACTAGCGGAGGCTACGAGCAGTACTTC
CASSWRTSGGYEQYF
>-|TRBD2|TRBJ2-1|17|TRBV15
TGTGCCACCAGCAGAGTATCAGGGGGACTAGCGGTCAATGAGCAGTTCTTC
CATSRVSGGLAVNEQFF
>-|-|TRBJ1-1|13|TRBV6-6
TGTGCCAGCAGACCCGGAGGAGGGTCTGAAGCTTTCTTT
CASRPGGGSEAFF
>few|-|TRBJ1-1|15|TRBV28
TGTGCCAGCAGTCCTCCTTCTCGGGGGAACACTGAAGCTTTCTTT
CASSPPSRGNTEAFF
>-|-|TRBJ2-7|14|TRBV6-4
TGTGCCAGCAGTGACTCTAAGGGGAATCGCGAGCAGTACTTC
CASSDSKGNREQYF
>-|-|TRBJ1-5|14|TRBV6-5
TGTGCCAGCAGTTACCGGACAGACAATCAGCCCCAGCATTTT
CASSYRTDNQPQHF
>-|TRBD2|TRBJ2-1|17|TRBV3-1/TRBV3-2
TGTGCCAGCAGCCAACCGCCGGGACTAGCTTCTTACAATGAGCAGTTCTTC
CASSQPPGLASYNEQFF
>-|TRBD2|TRBJ2-1|15|TRBV3-1/TRBV3-2
TGTGCCAGCAGCCGAGGAGCGGGGCCTTTCGATGAGCAGTTCTTC
CASSRGAGPFDEQFF
>-|-|TRBJ2-3|14|TRBV5-4
TGTGCCAGCAGCCCCGCCCAGTACACAGATACGCAGTATTTT
CASSPAQYTDTQYF
>-|-|TRBJ2-7|16|TRBV5-4
TGTGCCAGCAGCCCTGGACAGGCGGGGCCCTCCTACGAGCAGTACTTC
CASSPGQAGPSYEQYF
>few|-|TRBJ2-1|14|TRBV19
TGTGCCAGTAACGAGGGGGGGCTTCGGAATGAGCAGTTCTTC
CASNEGGLRNEQFF
>-|TRBD2|TRBJ2-1|19|TRBV9
TGTGCCAGCAGCCATCCGACTAGCGGGAGGGATTGGTATATTAATGAGCAGTTCTTC
CASSHPTSGRDWYINEQFF
>-|-|TRBJ1-1|13|TRBV11-3
TGTGCCAGCAGCTTATACACGAACACTGAAGCTTTCTTT
CASSLYTNTEAFF
>-|-|TRBJ1-2|13|TRBV6-6
TGTGCCAGCAGTCCTCCAACAGGGAATGGCTACACCTTC
CASSPPTGNGYTF
>-|TRBD2|TRBJ2-1|15|TRBV6-6
TGTGCCAGCAGTCGGCCGCGGGGGGCCTACAATGAGCAGTTCTTC
CASSRPRGAYNEQFF
>-|-|TRBJ1-3|17|TRBV18
TGTGCCAGCTCACCAGCGTCAAGCAGGGGCTCTGGAAACACCATATATTTT
CASSPASSRGSGNTIYF
>-|-|TRBJ1-1|14|TRBV24-1
TGTGCCACCAGTGAGTCGGGAGTGAACACTGAAGCTTTCTTT
CATSESGVNTEAFF
>-|TRBD2|TRBJ2-1|16|TRBV19
TGTGCCAGTAGTCCATGGGGACTAGCGGGCGGCAATGAGCAGTTCTTC
CASSPWGLAGGNEQFF
>once|-|TRBJ1-2|14|TRBV7-2
TGTGCCAGCAGCTTACAGGGGTCTGACTATGGCTACACCTTC
CASSLQGSDYGYTF
>-|-|TRBJ2-1|14|TRBV6-6
TGTGCCAGCAGAGGGGTGTTCAGCTCCCATGAGCAGTTCTTC
CASRGVFSSHEQFF
>-|-|TRBJ2-5|15|TRBV27
TGTGCCAGCAGCCGACCGGGTCAAGGCCAAGAGACCCAGTACTTC
CASSRPGQGQETQYF
>-|-|TRBJ1-4|11|TRBV20-1
TGCAGTGCAATAACACAGAACGGACTGTTTTTT
CSAITQNGLFF
>few|-|TRBJ2-2|19|TRBV28
TGTGCCAGCAGCCTTCCCTCGGGCAGGGCCTTATTAAACACCGGGGAGCTGTTTTTT
CASSLPSGRALLNTGELFF
>-|TRBD2|TRBJ2-7|16|TRBV5-4
TGTGCCAGCAGCTTGGAACTAGCGGTACCCTCCTACGAGCAGTACTTC
CASSLELAVPSYEQYF
>-|-|TRBJ1-2|14|TRBV27
TGTGCCAGCAGTTTATCTCTCGGGGTAGGGGGCTACACCTTC
CASSLSLGVGGYTF
>-|TRBD1|TRBJ1-2|14|TRBV9
TGTGCCAGCAGCGTAGACGGGACAGCCTATGGCTACACCTTC
CASSVDGTAYGYTF
>-|-|TRBJ2-7|15|TRBV7-2
TGTGCCAGCAGCTTAGTTGGTGGGAGCTCCTACGAGCAGTACTTC
CASSLVGGSSYEQYF
>-|TRBD2|TRBJ2-1|17|TRBV3-1/TRBV3-2
TGTGCCAGCAGCCAAGGCGGATTAGGACTAGCCAACAATGAGCAGTTCTTC
CASSQGGLGLANNEQFF
>-|-|TRBJ1-3|15|TRBV19
TGTGCCAGTAGTACATCAGGGCAGTCTGGAAACACCATATATTTT
CASSTSGQSGNTIYF
>-|-|TRBJ2-5|16|TRBV9
TGTGCCAGCAGCGTAGGATTAGGCGGGACAGAAGAGACCCAGTACTTC
CASSVGLGGTEETQYF
>-|TRBD1|TRBJ1-2|16|TRBV19
TGTGCCAGTAGTATAGCAACCCGACAGGGTCGCGGTGGCTACACCTTC
CASSIATRQGRGGYTF
>-|TRBD2|TRBJ2-7|15|TRBV6-5
TGTGCCAGCAGTCCCATAGCGGGAGGGCCGAACGAGCAGTACTTC
CASSPIAGGPNEQYF
>-|-|TRBJ1-1|16|TRBV5-1
TGCGCCAGCAGCTTAGGACAGATTTCGACGAACACTGAAGCTTTCTTT
CASSLGQISTNTEAFF